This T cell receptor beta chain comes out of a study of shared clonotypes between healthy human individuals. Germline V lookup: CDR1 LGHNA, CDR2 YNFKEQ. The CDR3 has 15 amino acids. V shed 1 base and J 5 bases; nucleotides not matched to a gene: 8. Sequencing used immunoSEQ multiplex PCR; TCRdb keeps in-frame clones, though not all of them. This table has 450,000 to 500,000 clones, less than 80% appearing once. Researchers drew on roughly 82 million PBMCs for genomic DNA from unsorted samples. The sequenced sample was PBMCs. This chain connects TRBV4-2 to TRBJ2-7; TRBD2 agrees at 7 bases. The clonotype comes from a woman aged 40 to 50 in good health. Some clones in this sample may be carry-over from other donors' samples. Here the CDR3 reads CASSQVGSSGHEQYF. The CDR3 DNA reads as TGTGCCAGCAGCCAAGTCGGTAGTAGCGGGCACGAGCAGTACTTC.